Listed below are T cell receptor beta chains from one sample, sequenced in a study of patients and donors after allogeneic stem cell transplantation. TCRdb re-analysed the RT-PCR reads in MiXCR, keeping a single row per CDR3 protein. The data hold 150,000 to 200,000 distinct CDR3 sequences, with 40% to 45% observed a single time. Sequenced sample: blood, either unsorted or a sorted T cell fraction (not recorded which). These receptors were obtained from a human donor who was either an allogeneic HSCT recipient or a stem cell or donor lymphocyte infusion donor (not recorded which). It is not recorded whose cells these are; they may come from a transplant donor. Both conserved end residues are part of each CDR3. The order of the fields is clone size, D gene, CDR3 length, V gene, J gene, CDR3 DNA, CDR3 protein. The D gene is left open where the match is weak. Some rows have no size entry. The others give once, few or many, or a class for an expanded clone.

abundance: -; d_gene: -; len: 14; v_gene: TRBV30; j_gene: TRBJ2-7; CDR3nt: TGTGCCTGGAATGGGGGGACTCTAACCTACGAGCAGTACTTC; CDR3aa: CAWNGGTLTYEQYF
abundance: -; d_gene: TRBD1; len: 14; v_gene: TRBV18; j_gene: TRBJ1-6; CDR3nt: TGTGCCAGCTCACTTCAGGGGGGACTTTCACCCCTCCACTTT; CDR3aa: CASSLQGGLSPLHF
abundance: many; d_gene: -; len: 10; v_gene: TRBV20-1; j_gene: TRBJ1-1; CDR3nt: TGCAGTGCTTGGAAAGTAGAAGCTTTCTTT; CDR3aa: CSAWKVEAFF
abundance: few; d_gene: -; len: 15; v_gene: TRBV7-9; j_gene: TRBJ1-1; CDR3nt: TGTGCCAGCAGCTTAGGACAGTACCAGAACACTGAAGCTTTCTTT; CDR3aa: CASSLGQYQNTEAFF
abundance: few; d_gene: -; len: 15; v_gene: TRBV15; j_gene: TRBJ1-2; CDR3nt: TGTGCCACCAGCAGAGAACTGGCCCGGGGGGATGGCTACACCTTC; CDR3aa: CATSRELARGDGYTF
abundance: few; d_gene: -; len: 14; v_gene: TRBV4-3; j_gene: TRBJ2-2; CDR3nt: TGCGCCAGCAGCCAAGGGGACAACACCGGGGAGCTGTTTTTT; CDR3aa: CASSQGDNTGELFF
abundance: -; d_gene: -; len: 12; v_gene: TRBV30; j_gene: TRBJ2-3; CDR3nt: TGTGCCTGGAGTGCGGGAACAGATACGCAGTATTTT; CDR3aa: CAWSAGTDTQYF
abundance: -; d_gene: -; len: 14; v_gene: TRBV29-1; j_gene: TRBJ2-1; CDR3nt: TGCAGCGGCTCCGGGACCCTCTCCTACAATGAGCAGTTCTTC; CDR3aa: CSGSGTLSYNEQFF
abundance: -; d_gene: -; len: 14; v_gene: TRBV29-1; j_gene: TRBJ1-5; CDR3nt: TGCAGCGTTGGTAGGGGCGGTAGCAATCAGCCCCAGCATTTT; CDR3aa: CSVGRGGSNQPQHF
abundance: few; d_gene: -; len: 14; v_gene: TRBV6-5; j_gene: TRBJ1-5; CDR3nt: TGTGCCAGCAGTTACTCTGGAGTTGATCAGCCCCAGCATTTT; CDR3aa: CASSYSGVDQPQHF
abundance: once; d_gene: TRBD1; len: 14; v_gene: TRBV5-1; j_gene: TRBJ1-2; CDR3nt: TGCGCCAGCAGCCAGCAAGGTGGGACAGAAGGCTACACCTTC; CDR3aa: CASSQQGGTEGYTF
abundance: -; d_gene: -; len: 11; v_gene: TRBV14; j_gene: TRBJ1-1; CDR3nt: TGTGCCAGCAGCTCGACAGCCGAAGCTTTCTTT; CDR3aa: CASSSTAEAFF
abundance: -; d_gene: -; len: 17; v_gene: TRBV6-5; j_gene: TRBJ1-4; CDR3nt: TGTGCCAGCAGTTACTACGGACATAGGGAGCGAGGTGTAAAACTGTTTTTT; CDR3aa: CASSYYGHRERGVKLFF
abundance: -; d_gene: -; len: 16; v_gene: TRBV9; j_gene: TRBJ2-1; CDR3nt: TGTGCCAGCAGCCCCCTCGTGGCGGGTACGATCAATGAGCAGTTCTTC; CDR3aa: CASSPLVAGTINEQFF
abundance: -; d_gene: TRBD1; len: 14; v_gene: TRBV30; j_gene: TRBJ1-2; CDR3nt: TGTGCCTGGGGGGGGCCCACAGGGGAATATGGCTACACCTTC; CDR3aa: CAWGGPTGEYGYTF
abundance: few; d_gene: -; len: 14; v_gene: TRBV13; j_gene: TRBJ2-5; CDR3nt: TGTGCCAGCAGCTTAGCGGGGGTAGGAGAGACCCAGTACTTC; CDR3aa: CASSLAGVGETQYF
abundance: -; d_gene: TRBD1; len: 14; v_gene: TRBV7-2; j_gene: TRBJ1-1; CDR3nt: TGTGCCAGCAGCAGATACAGGGGCTTATCTGAAGCTTTCTTT; CDR3aa: CASSRYRGLSEAFF
abundance: -; d_gene: TRBD2; len: 15; v_gene: TRBV5-1; j_gene: TRBJ2-1; CDR3nt: TGCGCCAGCAGAACCACTAGCGACTCCTACAATGAGCAGTTCTTC; CDR3aa: CASRTTSDSYNEQFF
abundance: -; d_gene: -; len: 12; v_gene: TRBV2; j_gene: TRBJ1-2; CDR3nt: TGTGCCAGCAGTGAAGGACAGCAGCCTCCACCCTTC; CDR3aa: CASSEGQQPPPF
abundance: -; d_gene: -; len: 13; v_gene: TRBV7-8; j_gene: TRBJ1-5; CDR3nt: TGTGCCAGCAGTCCGAACGGGGATCAGCCCCAGCATTTT; CDR3aa: CASSPNGDQPQHF
abundance: -; d_gene: -; len: 13; v_gene: TRBV20-1; j_gene: TRBJ1-2; CDR3nt: TGCAGTGCTGGAAGACAAACTAACTATGGCTACACCTTC; CDR3aa: CSAGRQTNYGYTF
abundance: many; d_gene: -; len: 11; v_gene: TRBV29-1; j_gene: TRBJ1-3; CDR3nt: TGCAGCGTTGAGTCTGGAAACACCATATATTTT; CDR3aa: CSVESGNTIYF